One and the same sample provided the 20 T cell receptor beta chains below, sequenced in a study of blood T cells in healthy people across ages. Alongside a J-beta primer mix, a sample-barcoded 5' primer served in a second PCR lasting about 6 to 11 cycles. TCRdb fed the 5' RACE reads into MiXCR, producing one record per CDR3 protein. The repertoire has about 1.4 million distinct CDR3 sequences, roughly 60% of them found once; the top ten carry more than 6%. The sample taken for sequencing was blood. The receptors stem from a man between 18 and 29 years old in good health.

V usage is TRBV29-1 and J usage is TRBJ2-7, with D possibly being TRBD1 (6 bases). The CDR3 consists of 15 residues. Germline values: CDR1 SQVTM, CDR2 ANQGSEA. Trimming took 6 bases from V and 4 from J, leaving 22 bases between them. The CDR3 region is CSVSRDKGPGYEQYF. The DNA for the CDR3 is TGCAGCGTCTCTCGGGACAAAGGGCCTGGGTACGAGCAGTACTTC.

V gene TRBV28 combines with J gene TRBJ2-7; D is unresolved. This CDR3 has 14 amino acids. V lost 2 bases and J 0 bases, leaving 8 bases between the germline ends. Germline-derived CDR1 and CDR2 are MDHEN and SYDVKM. CDR3 protein: CASSLEVFSYEQYF. DNA for the CDR3: TGTGCCAGCAGTTTAGAGGTCTTCTCCTACGAGCAGTACTTC.

The genes are TRBV6-6 and TRBJ2-4; the D is unclear. Per the germline V gene, CDR1 is MNHNY and CDR2 is SVGAGI (reference sequence). Trimming removed 9 bases at V and 0 bases at J, with 9 bases between. The CDR3 extends over 13 amino acids. The chain's CDR3 is CASLVKAKNIQYF. Here the CDR3 DNA reads TGTGCCAGTTTAGTGAAAGCCAAAAACATTCAGTACTTC.

Only a few counts were recorded for this clonotype. The J gene is TRBJ2-7, the V gene TRBV29-1, with 8 bases identical to TRBD2. The ends lost 3 bases at V and 3 bases at J; junction bases unmatched: 10. This CDR3 spans 15 amino acids. Germline assignment: CDR1 SQVTM and CDR2 ANQGSEA. The CDR3 region has the DNA TGCAGCGTTGACAAGTTTAGCGGGGAGATCTACGAGCAGTACTTC. It yields the protein CSVDKFSGEIYEQYF.

The V and J genes are TRBV20-1 and TRBJ2-7, with a tentative D call TRBD2 (6 bases). Germline CDR1 is DFQATT and CDR2 is SNEGSKA (reference sequence). This CDR3 has 13 residues. V lost 3 bases and J lost 5, with 14 bases in between. CDR3 nucleotides: TGCAGTGCTAGGGGGAGGTACTATGACGAGCAGTACTTC. Amino acids: CSARGRYYDEQYF.

J is TRBJ1-4 and V is TRBV7-9; 7 positions agree with TRBD1. The germline V gene has CDR1 SEHNR and CDR2 FQNEAQ (reference sequence). V was clipped by 8 bases and J by 8 bases; unmatched bases: 11. There are 14 residues in the CDR3. The chain's CDR3 is CASARTGGDEKLFF. As DNA, the CDR3 is TGTGCCAGCGCTAGGACAGGAGGCGACGAAAAACTGTTTTTT.

The V call is TRBV4-1, the J call TRBJ2-5; maybe TRBD1 (5 bases). Trimming took off 5 bases at V and 11 bases at J, with 21 bases between the two ends. The CDR3 loop spans 14 amino acids. Looked up from germline, CDR1 is MGHRA and CDR2 is YSYEKL. In DNA, the CDR3 is TGCGCCAGCAGCGCAGTGAAGGGGCGACCAGGGCAGTACTTC. Its protein is CASSAVKGRPGQYF.

The chain links TRBV12-3 or TRBV12-4 to TRBJ1-5; no reliable D call. The CDR3 runs 13 residues. V was cut by 3 bases and J by 7 bases, with 10 bases left in between. The CDR3 protein is CASSFSLEQPQHF. The CDR3 DNA reads as TGTGCCAGCAGTTTTAGTCTCGAGCAGCCCCAGCATTTT.

The chain has TRBV10-3 and TRBJ1-4; no definite D call. Between the trimmed V and J ends, which lost 3 bases and 4 bases, there was a span of 9 bases. This CDR3 contains 14 residues. Germline values: CDR1 ENHRY, CDR2 SYGVKD. The CDR3 protein is CAISDFGDNEKLFF. The CDR3 bases are TGTGCCATCAGTGACTTTGGGGATAATGAAAAACTGTTTTTT.

This clonotype was found a few times. The genes are TRBV29-1 and TRBJ2-3; D is unresolved. Germline CDR1 is SQVTM and CDR2 is ANQGSEA. Trimming removed 6 bases at V and 6 bases at J, with 10 bases between. There are 11 residues in the CDR3. CDR3 DNA: TGCAGCGTCCTCAGCCGGGATACGCAGTATTTT. It translates to CSVLSRDTQYF.

The genes are TRBV2 and TRBJ2-7, with TRBD2 identical over 11 bases. The CDR3 consists of 15 residues. Germline V gene data show CDR1 as SNHLY and CDR2 as FYNNEI. Trimming took 8 bases from V and 2 from J; bases not matched to a gene: 8. The CDR3 sequence: CASSAYSGGAYEQYF. CDR3 DNA sequence: TGTGCCAGCTCCGCCTATAGCGGGGGGGCCTACGAGCAGTACTTC.

The rearrangement joins TRBV29-1 to TRBJ2-1; weak D call: TRBD2 (5 bases). CDR1 is SQVTM and CDR2 is ANQGSEA in the germline V gene. The CDR3 covers 14 residues. V dropped 6 bases and J dropped 2 bases, with 14 bases sitting between them. The CDR3 DNA reads TGCAGCGTGACGAGCGGAGAAACCTACAATGAGCAGTTCTTC. This encodes CSVTSGETYNEQFF.

V is TRBV10-2 and J is TRBJ2-1; 8 bases map to TRBD1. The CDR3 runs to 13 residues. After removal of 10 bases from V and 7 bases from J, the junction contained 9 bases not matched to a gene. The germline V gene encodes CDR1 WSHSY and CDR2 SAAADI. The CDR3 DNA is TGCGCCACCACCGGACAGGGCAATAATGAGCAGTTCTTC. Its protein product is CATTGQGNNEQFF.

The chain carries TRBV29-1 and TRBJ1-1, with D perhaps TRBD1 (6 bases). The CDR3 has 12 amino acids. The germline gives CDR1 SQVTM, CDR2 ANQGSEA. This CDR3 reads CTSQPLDSEAFF. The CDR3 DNA is TGCACCTCACAGCCACTGGACAGTGAAGCTTTCTTT.

This chain joins TRBV4-2 and TRBJ2-1, with D unclear. Trimming stripped 0 bases from V and 3 bases from J, with 6 bases between. The CDR3 sequence is 14 residues long. Germline CDR1 is LGHNA and CDR2 is YNFKEQ. CDR3 in amino acids: CASSQEDIYNEQFF. Here the CDR3 DNA reads TGTGCCAGCAGCCAAGAGGATATCTACAATGAGCAGTTCTTC.

The rearrangement joins TRBV5-1 to TRBJ2-7, with 8 bases that match TRBD1. V lost 4 bases and J lost 7; bases outside the gene matches: 10. This CDR3 contains 14 residues. CDR1 and CDR2 (germline): SGHRS, YFSETQ. The CDR3 region has the DNA TGCGCCAGCAGCGCCGCGACAGGGGTGGAGGAGCAGTACTTC. Translated, it gives CASSAATGVEEQYF.

This clonotype appeared a few times. The genes are TRBV2 and TRBJ1-4; maybe TRBD1 (6 bases). Germline lookup yields CDR1 SNHLY and CDR2 FYNNEI. V shed 5 bases and J shed 7 bases, with 11 bases lying between them. This CDR3 is built from 13 residues. CDR3 amino acids: CASSKQGFEKLFF. CDR3 DNA: TGTGCCAGCAGTAAACAGGGTTTTGAAAAACTGTTTTTT.

The sample holds many counts of this clonotype. The chain recombines TRBV6-2 or TRBV6-3 with TRBJ2-5, with no clear D. The CDR3 has 13 residues. Deletions cut 6 bases from V and 0 bases from J, with 8 bases between. The germline CDR1 and CDR2 sequences are MNHEY and SVGEGT. The CDR3 spells CASSSAYQETQYF. The DNA of the CDR3 is TGTGCCAGCAGCTCGGCCTACCAAGAGACCCAGTACTTC.

V usage is TRBV7-8 and J usage is TRBJ2-1; D may be TRBD1 (6 bases). Germline V gene lookup returns CDR1 SGHVS and CDR2 FQNEAQ. With 5 bases removed from V and 2 bases from J, the gap between germline ends came to 16 bases. There are 16 residues in the CDR3. CDR3 DNA sequence: TGTGCCAGCAGCAGGTCGACAGGACCGACCTACAATGAGCAGTTCTTC. Translated, it gives CASSRSTGPTYNEQFF.

V is TRBV14 and J is TRBJ2-7; D gene uncertain. With the DNA end fitting TRBJ2-5 better, the J assignment may be wrong. The CDR3 has 15 amino acids. CDR1 SGHDN and CDR2 FVKESK come from the germline V gene. DNA of the CDR3: TGTGCCAGCAGCCAACTCACACCACAGCGAGAGACCCAGTACTTC. It is translated as CASSQLTPQRETQYF.